This TCR beta chain was found in a study of shared clonotypes between healthy human individuals. Study-wide context: Each donor contributed plates that comprised three CD4 naive, three CD4 memory, two CD8 naive and one CD8 memory. Study-level points and caveats: The study sampled only blood, and tissue repertoires likely differ.

Original data processing: Junction-only sequences without quality scores came from ImmunoSEQ, so filtering differed. The method was immunoSEQ multiplex PCR; TCRdb's version includes in-frame clones alone and lacks a portion of them. D and trimming come from the DNA, and the V and J calls and clone size come from that table. The sample includes about 2 million clones, about 95% seen only once; the top ten take 0.1% to 0.15%. This clone appeared a single time. Its antigen is not identified. Trimming cost V 2 bases and J 7 bases, with 2 bases left between them. The length of the CDR3 is 10 residues. CDR1 GTSNPN and CDR2 SVGIG come from the germline V gene (reference sequence).

The chain recombines TRBV30 with TRBJ2-2; no definite D call. Sequencing was done on a sample of naive CD4+ T cells sorted from blood. The subset here: CD45RA+ positively selected. This receptor was obtained from a man aged 18 to 29 in good health. The CDR3 sequence is CAWSFGELFF. The CDR3, as DNA: TGTGCCTGGAGTTTCGGGGAGCTGTTTTTT.